The 28 T cell receptor beta chains presented below share a single source sample, sequenced in a study of identical twins. Each CDR3 protein is one row after TCRdb ran MiXCR on the 5' RACE reads. There are around 960,000 distinct CDR3 sequences in the sample; roughly an eighth occur only once, and about 1.5% lies in the top ten. These same data were also listed under a study on yellow fever vaccine responses in identical twins.

Input material: PBMCs. These TCRs come from a woman aged 18-30 years in good health.

The chain links TRBV24-1 to TRBJ2-5, with 8 bases that match TRBD1. CDR1 KGHDR and CDR2 SFDVKD come from the germline V gene. Trimming removed 3 bases from V and 5 bases from J; junction bases left unmatched: 16. This CDR3 is built from 18 residues. The CDR3 here is CATSDGNRQGRSGETQYF. CDR3 nucleotide sequence: TGTGCCACCAGTGATGGGAATCGACAGGGGCGGAGTGGGGAGACCCAGTACTTC.

This clonotype appeared a few times. V is TRBV20-1 and J is TRBJ2-3, with a weak D call TRBD1 (5 bases). The CDR3 is 13 residues long. With 6 bases removed from V and 2 bases from J, the gap between germline ends came to 12 bases. Germline lookup yields CDR1 DFQATT and CDR2 SNEGSKA (reference sequence). As DNA, the CDR3 is TGCAGTGCCTTACCGGACATCACAGATACGCAGTATTTT. Residues: CSALPDITDTQYF.

This chain joins TRBV6-4 and TRBJ2-3; D not certain. The CDR3 extends over 15 amino acids. Trimming left V 0 bases short and J 1 base short, with 8 bases between. From germline, CDR1 is MRHNA and CDR2 SNTAGT. The DNA for the CDR3 is TGTGCCAGCAGTGACTCTGTGGAGCGCACAGATACGCAGTATTTT. Amino acids: CASSDSVERTDTQYF.

In this sample, this clonotype turned up a few times. This chain joins TRBV12-3 or TRBV12-4 and TRBJ1-1, with D possibly TRBD1 on 5 matching bases. This CDR3 is built from 13 residues. Trimming took off 7 bases at V and 1 base at J, with 10 bases between the two ends. CDR3: CASNRDRNTEAFF. The CDR3, as DNA: TGTGCCAGCAATCGAGACAGGAACACTGAAGCTTTCTTT.

This clonotype was seen at least ten times. The chain uses TRBV5-6 and TRBJ1-1, with a possible D match to TRBD1 (6 bases). The germline V and J ends were trimmed by 0 bases and 3 bases, with 12 bases remaining between them. The CDR3 length is 15 residues. CDR1 and CDR2 from the germline V gene are SGHDT and YYEEEE. The CDR3 spells CASSLVGGPDTEAFF. For the CDR3, the DNA is TGTGCCAGCAGCTTGGTGGGGGGCCCGGACACTGAAGCTTTCTTT.

This clonotype was counted at least ten times. The chain joins TRBV5-1 to TRBJ2-5; D unresolved. The germline V and J ends were trimmed by 0 bases and 3 bases, with 9 bases remaining between them. Germline V CDR1 and CDR2: SGHRS, YFSETQ. This CDR3 is built from 14 residues. The CDR3 reads CASSLVGPEETQYF. The CDR3 DNA is TGCGCCAGCAGCTTGGTAGGTCCAGAAGAGACCCAGTACTTC.

This clonotype has a handful of counts. The chain carries TRBV24-1 and TRBJ1-2, with D uncertain. The CDR3 runs 15 residues. Germline V gene data show CDR1 as KGHDR and CDR2 as SFDVKD. Trimming took off 1 base at V and 0 bases at J, with 8 bases between the two ends. The CDR3 DNA reads as TGTGCCACCAGTGATTTAGACGGAGCTAACTATGGCTACACCTTC. Amino acids: CATSDLDGANYGYTF.

The chain uses TRBV7-2 and TRBJ2-3, with 11 positions matching TRBD2. V shed 5 bases, J shed 2 bases, and the junction held 6 bases outside the gene matches. The CDR3 extends over 16 amino acids. Germline loops: CDR1 SGHTA, CDR2 FQGNSA. CDR3 DNA: TGTGCCAGCAGCACCGGACTAGCGGGCATCACAGATACGCAGTATTTT. Its translation: CASSTGLAGITDTQYF. The full variable domain, in which reference TRBV7-2 and TRBJ2-3 provide the parts outside the CDR3, is GAGVSQSPSNKVTEKGKDVELRCDPISGHTALYWYRQSLGQGLEFLIYFQGNSAPDKSGLPSDRFSAERTGGSVSTLTIQRTQQEDSAVYLCASSTGLAGITDTQYFGPGTRLTVL.

J is TRBJ2-6 and V is TRBV5-1; a weak D match, TRBD1 (8 bases). The V end was cut by 3 bases, the J end by 0 bases, with 16 bases between. Germline lookup yields CDR1 SGHRS and CDR2 YFSETQ. The CDR3 runs 18 residues. The DNA for the CDR3 is TGCGCCAGCAGCTCGGGGGGACAGGTCGACTCTGGGGCCAACGTCCTGACTTTC. Protein sequence: CASSSGGQVDSGANVLTF.

This clonotype showed up many times. This chain joins TRBV27 and TRBJ2-1; maybe TRBD2 (5 bases). Germline V gene lookup returns CDR1 MNHEY and CDR2 SMNVEV (reference sequence). The V gene lost 5 bases and the J gene lost 5 bases, with 10 bases spanning the gap. CDR3 length: 13 amino acids. The CDR3 protein is CASSPTGNNEQFF. CDR3 nucleotide sequence: TGTGCCAGCAGTCCGACCGGGAACAATGAGCAGTTCTTC.

The chain couples TRBV29-1 to TRBJ1-3, with 7 bases matching TRBD1. Unmatched junction bases numbered 2, after V lost 7 bases and J lost 2 bases. Looked up from germline, CDR1 is SQVTM and CDR2 is ANQGSEA. The CDR3 spans 12 residues. CDR3: CSAGQAGNTIYF. The DNA of the CDR3 is TGCAGCGCTGGACAGGCTGGAAACACCATATATTTT.

This clonotype was counted at least ten times. This chain joins TRBV7-8 and TRBJ1-5; D is ambiguous. Looked up from germline, CDR1 is SGHVS and CDR2 is FQNEAQ. V was clipped by 5 bases and J by 0 bases, with 8 bases between them. The CDR3 sequence is 14 residues long. CDR3 region: CASSESYSNQPQHF. The CDR3 coding sequence is TGTGCCAGCAGCGAGAGTTATAGCAATCAGCCCCAGCATTTT.

The rearrangement joins TRBV4-1 to TRBJ2-2; D uncertain. CDR3 length equals 16 residues. Trimming took 1 base from V and 3 from J, leaving 12 bases between them. The germline V gene encodes CDR1 MGHRA and CDR2 YSYEKL. CDR3: CASSQAPQPHTGELFF. The CDR3 DNA reads TGCGCCAGCAGCCAAGCTCCCCAGCCCCACACCGGGGAGCTGTTTTTT.

This chain links TRBV29-1 with TRBJ2-2, with D maybe TRBD2 (5 bases). V dropped 6 bases and J dropped 3 bases, with 14 bases sitting between them. Germline V gene lookup returns CDR1 SQVTM and CDR2 ANQGSEA. The CDR3 loop spans 14 amino acids. This CDR3 is CSVGENTYTGELFF. The CDR3 nucleotides read TGCAGCGTGGGAGAGAATACTTACACCGGGGAGCTGTTTTTT.

This clonotype was detected only a few times. This chain links TRBV6-1 with TRBJ2-7; weak D call: TRBD2 (6 bases). The germline V gene encodes CDR1 MNHNS and CDR2 SASEGT. This CDR3 is 15 amino acids long. V shed 2 bases and J shed 6 bases, with 17 bases lying between them. As DNA, the CDR3 is TGTGCCAGCAGTGAAATGTGGCTAGCGCAAAGCGAGCAGTACTTC. It yields the protein CASSEMWLAQSEQYF.

The chain uses TRBV4-1 and TRBJ2-3; TRBD2 aligns across 9 bases. Losses at the gene ends were 3 bases for V and 0 bases for J; bases not matched to a gene: 10. CDR1 and CDR2 (germline): MGHRA, YSYEKL. CDR3 length: 18 residues. The CDR3 region is CASSQAPVRGGSTDTQYF. In DNA form, the CDR3 reads TGCGCCAGCAGCCAGGCGCCAGTGCGGGGGGGAAGCACAGATACGCAGTATTTT.

This sequence joins TRBV11-2 and TRBJ2-4; TRBD2 matches at 8 bases. This CDR3 contains 12 residues. The J segment lost 11 bases and the V segment lost 3 bases, leaving 3 bases of the junction unmatched. Germline loops: CDR1 SGHAT, CDR2 FQNNGV. The CDR3 protein is CASSLTSALQYF. CDR3 nucleotides: TGTGCCAGCAGCTTGACTAGCGCCCTTCAGTACTTC.

To note about this clonotype: Germline is not matched at one junction end, which may reflect a read error. This chain joins TRBV6-2 or TRBV6-3 and TRBJ2-3, with D unclear. The CDR3 loop spans 15 amino acids. Germline V gene sequence: CDR1 MNHEY, CDR2 SVGEGT. In DNA, the CDR3 is TGTGCCAGCAGGAGGAAGGCAACACCCACAGATATGCAGTATTTT. This gives the protein CASRRKATPTDMQYF.

This sequence joins TRBV29-1 and TRBJ2-4; 7 nucleotides line up with TRBD1. The CDR3 loop spans 14 amino acids. The ends lost 4 bases at V and 8 bases at J; junction bases unmatched: 11. Germline V gene lookup returns CDR1 SQVTM and CDR2 ANQGSEA. The DNA of the CDR3 is TGCAGCGTTGGGCTGACAGGGAGTGTGGACATTCAGTACTTC. Translating gives CSVGLTGSVDIQYF.

The chain couples TRBV12-3 or TRBV12-4 to TRBJ2-3; D unclear. The CDR3 runs to 15 residues. V shed 2 bases and J shed 2 bases, with 11 bases lying between them. The CDR3: CASSLPLLYTDTQYF. DNA of the CDR3: TGTGCCAGCAGTTTACCCTTACTATACACAGATACGCAGTATTTT.

The chain has TRBV7-2 and TRBJ2-1; 8 bases agree with TRBD1. V was clipped by 0 bases and J by 1 base; unmatched bases: 5. The V gene's germline CDR1 is SGHTA and CDR2 FQGNSA. The CDR3 is 17 residues long. CDR3 sequence: CASSLAITGGSYNEQFF. The CDR3 DNA reads as TGTGCCAGCAGCTTAGCTATAACAGGGGGGTCCTACAATGAGCAGTTCTTC.

The CDR3 DNA follows: TGTGCCAGCAGCCCCTCGGCCGGTAGCTCTGGAAACACCATATATTTT. Protein product: CASSPSAGSSGNTIYF. The rearrangement uses TRBV11-3 and TRBJ1-3; D is undetermined. Trimming left V 5 bases short and J 0 bases short, with 14 bases between. The CDR3 runs 16 residues. Germline-derived CDR1 and CDR2 are SGHNT and YENEEA. Using reference TRBV11-3 and TRBJ1-3 for the parts outside the CDR3, the full variable domain is EAGVVQSPRYKIIEKKQPVAFWCNPISGHNTLYWYLQNLGQGPELLIRYENEEAVDDSQLPKDRFSAERLKGVDSTLKIQPAELGDSAVYLCASSPSAGSSGNTIYFGEGSWLTVV.

This clonotype has only a few counts. The CDR3 region has the DNA TGTGCCATCAATCCCGGACAGGGCGAAGCTTTCTTT. This codes for CAINPGQGEAFF. This chain uses TRBV10-3 with TRBJ1-1; 8 bases align to TRBD1. After removal of 7 bases from V and 8 bases from J, the junction contained 6 bases not matched to a gene. Looked up from germline, CDR1 is ENHRY and CDR2 is SYGVKD. The CDR3 runs 12 residues.

This clonotype was detected only a few times. The rearrangement joins TRBV27 to TRBJ2-3; 14 bases line up with TRBD2. The CDR3 has 22 amino acids. Germline V CDR1 and CDR2: MNHEY, SMNVEV (reference sequence). V was clipped by 2 bases and J by 3 bases; unmatched bases: 19. CDR3 sequence: CASSLVVRTWTSGRRTTDTQYF. In nucleotides, the CDR3 is TGTGCCAGCAGTTTAGTTGTACGGACTTGGACTAGCGGGAGGAGGACAACAGATACGCAGTATTTT.

The chain recombines TRBV4-1 with TRBJ2-2; D may correspond to TRBD1 or TRBD2 (5 bases each). Germline loops: CDR1 MGHRA, CDR2 YSYEKL. The V gene lost 8 bases and the J gene lost 6 bases, with 13 bases spanning the gap. The CDR3 contains 13 residues. The CDR3 region is CASPRGGAGELFF. The CDR3, as DNA: TGCGCCAGCCCGCGTGGGGGAGCCGGGGAGCTGTTTTTT.

The chain combines TRBV19 with TRBJ2-3; 10 bases match TRBD1. Germline V gene lookup returns CDR1 LNHDA and CDR2 SQIVND (reference sequence). V trimming: 5 bases; J trimming: 2 bases; junction bases outside the gene matches: 4. The CDR3 is 15 residues long. The CDR3 here is CASSWGQGTTDTQYF. DNA for the CDR3: TGTGCCAGTAGTTGGGGACAGGGGACCACAGATACGCAGTATTTT.

This clonotype was picked up many times. CDR3 in amino acids: CASSLGPAGQETQYF. CDR3 sequence (DNA): TGTGCCAGCAGTTTAGGACCCGCGGGCCAAGAGACCCAGTACTTC. V gene TRBV12-3 or TRBV12-4 combines with J gene TRBJ2-5; weak D call: TRBD2 (5 bases). V was pared by 1 base and J by 1 base, with 10 bases between. This CDR3 contains 15 residues.

The rearrangement uses TRBV11-2 and TRBJ2-7, with no clear D. CDR3 size: 11 residues. Trimming removed 3 bases from V and 7 bases from J, with 7 bases in between. Germline CDR1 reads SGHAT; CDR2 reads FQNNGV. In nucleotides, the CDR3 is TGTGCCAGCAGCTTCCACAGAGAGCAGTACGTC. Translating it yields CASSFHREQYV.